Listed below are T cell receptor beta chains from one sample, sequenced in a study of blood T cells in healthy people across ages. TCRdb called the 5' RACE reads again in MiXCR, with one record for every CDR3 protein. The sample has fewer than 1,000,000 distinct CDR3 sequences; around 50% are singletons. The sequenced material came from blood. These receptors were taken from a man at least 80 years old in good health. Both conserved end residues are part of each CDR3. The D gene is left open where the match is weak. Clone size is shown for a subset of rows, as once, few, many or a class of expanded clone.

clone_size,v_call,d_call,j_call,cdr3_nt,cdr3_aa
-,TRBV7-2,TRBD2,TRBJ2-1,TGTGCCAGCAGCTTAGCGGACCCAGCGGGAGGTGTGAGGTTCTTC,CASSLADPAGGVRFF
-,TRBV3-1,-,TRBJ2-3,TGTGCCAGCAGCCAGGACCTACGCACAGATACGCAGTATTTT,CASSQDLRTDTQYF
-,TRBV12-3/TRBV12-4,-,TRBJ2-7,TGTGCCGGCAGTACCAACGGAGGGCCCTACGAGCAGTACTTC,CAGSTNGGPYEQYF
few,TRBV9,TRBD2,TRBJ2-1,TGTGCCAGCAGCGCTCCCGGGACTAGCGGAATAAGAGGTGAGCAGTTCTTC,CASSAPGTSGIRGEQFF
-,TRBV6-4,-,TRBJ1-6,TGTGCCAGCAGCCGGGAGCTAAATTCACCCCTCCACTTT,CASSRELNSPLHF
-,TRBV7-9,-,TRBJ2-7,TGTGCCAGCAGCTTGAGGGGGGGGTTGTCGTCTGGCGAGCAGTACTTC,CASSLRGGLSSGEQYF
few,TRBV24-1,-,TRBJ2-1,TGTGCCACCAGTGATCCCCGGGATCCTCGTGGGTCCTACAATGAGCAGTTCTTC,CATSDPRDPRGSYNEQFF
-,TRBV2,-,TRBJ2-2,TGTGCCAGCAGTGAACGGTACACAGGGTTCGGCGGGAACACCGGGGAGCTGTTTTTT,CASSERYTGFGGNTGELFF
-,TRBV9,-,TRBJ1-5,TGTGCCAGCAGCGTAGACCAGAATCAGCCCCAGCATTTT,CASSVDQNQPQHF
-,TRBV20-1,-,TRBJ1-4,TGCAGTGCTAGATGGGCGGGGTCCGGCTTCAATGAAAAACTGTTTTTT,CSARWAGSGFNEKLFF
-,TRBV5-1,TRBD1,TRBJ2-7,TGCGCCAGCAGATATACAGGGGGCCGCTACGAGCAGTACTTC,CASRYTGGRYEQYF
-,TRBV20-1,-,TRBJ1-2,TGCAGTGCCCCCCAAGTAGATGCCTATGGCTACACCTTC,CSAPQVDAYGYTF